The 5 T cell receptor beta chains reported below all come from one sample, sequenced in a study of shared clonotypes between healthy human individuals. Sequencing was performed with immunoSEQ multiplex PCR; in TCRdb, only in-frame clones are kept and a portion is missing. The table has around 2,000,000 clones, under 95% seen once. CD45RO-negative CD8 cells positively selected for CCR7 made up the naive population, which excluded terminally differentiated effector memory CD45RA+ cells. Sequenced sample: naive CD8+ T cells from PBMCs. These receptors were collected from a man between 18 and 35 years old in good health. Some clones in this sample may be carry-over from other donors' samples.

The V and J genes are TRBV27 and TRBJ2-7; TRBD1 might be the D (6 bases). The CDR3 loop spans 14 amino acids. V was cut by 4 bases and J by 5 bases, with 15 bases left in between. Germline V gene lookup returns CDR1 MNHEY and CDR2 SMNVEV (reference sequence). This CDR3 reads CASSSGHLGDEQYF. In DNA form, the CDR3 reads TGTGCCAGCAGTTCGGGACACCTTGGGGACGAGCAGTACTTC.

This chain connects TRBV28 to TRBJ2-1, with a tentative D call TRBD2 (6 bases). The ends were cut back, 8 bases at V and 2 bases at J, with 16 bases in the middle. Germline CDR1 MDHEN, CDR2 SYDVKM. This CDR3 region has 15 residues. The CDR3 DNA reads as TGTGCCAGCGGACACCTGCGGGACCCCTACAATGAGCAGTTCTTC. Amino acid sequence: CASGHLRDPYNEQFF.

The genes are TRBV4-3 and TRBJ2-2; TRBD1 agrees at 9 bases. The CDR3 totals 18 residues. Germline values: CDR1 LGHNA, CDR2 YSLEER. V lost 1 base to trimming and J lost 1 base; unmatched junction nucleotides: 7. In DNA form, the CDR3 reads TGCGCCAGCAGCCAAGGTTTTAGGGGACAGGGGAACACCGGGGAGCTGTTTTTT. It specifies CASSQGFRGQGNTGELFF.

This chain uses TRBV9 with TRBJ1-4, with a weak D call TRBD1 (5 bases). The CDR3 is made up of 15 amino acids. V shed 3 bases and J shed 2 bases, with 11 bases lying between them. Germline-derived CDR1 and CDR2 are SGDLS and YYNGEE. The DNA for the CDR3 is TGTGCCAGCAGCGGTTCAGGGACGACTAATGAAAAACTGTTTTTT. This gives the protein CASSGSGTTNEKLFF.

The CDR3 nucleotides read TGTGCCAGCAGTTTTTCCGGGACTAGCGGAACCGGGGAGCTGTTTTTT. It codes for CASSFSGTSGTGELFF. This chain uses TRBV28 with TRBJ2-2; 11 bases align to TRBD2. Per the germline V gene, CDR1 is MDHEN and CDR2 is SYDVKM. The junction had 5 bases not matched to a gene; V was cut back by 3 bases and J by 5 bases. This CDR3 spans 16 amino acids.